Presented here are 19 T cell receptor beta chains from one specimen sequenced in a study of shared clonotypes between healthy human individuals. Profiled with immunoSEQ multiplex PCR; TCRdb holds only in-frame clones, not every one. Of over a million clones listed, 98% were seen once; the top ten hold less than 0.55%. The sequencing sample was made of naive CD4+ T cells sorted from blood. Sample subset: CD45RA+ positively selected. These receptors were obtained from a man between 25 and 39 years old in good health.

The rearrangement links TRBV9 to TRBJ2-5; D tentatively reads TRBD1 or TRBD2 (6 bases each). The V gene lost 4 bases and the J gene lost 5 bases, with 15 bases spanning the gap. CDR1 is SGDLS, CDR2 YYNGEE, per germline. The CDR3 contains 14 residues. The CDR3 loop is CASSSSGGGETQYF. The CDR3 coding sequence is TGTGCCAGCAGCTCAAGCGGAGGGGGGGAGACCCAGTACTTC.

This chain connects TRBV2 to TRBJ2-1; D might be TRBD2 (6 bases). Germline assignment: CDR1 SNHLY and CDR2 FYNNEI. The CDR3 length is 13 residues. The V end lost 6 bases, the J end lost 9 bases, and 15 bases lay between the germline ends. In DNA form, the CDR3 reads TGTGCCAGCAGCACGTCCCAGGAGGGTGAGCAGTTCTTC. Protein: CASSTSQEGEQFF.

A word on this clone: Distinct nucleotide sequences in the sample also encode this CDR3. The chain employs TRBV20-1 and TRBJ2-1; D is uncertain. CDR1 and CDR2 from the germline V gene are DFQATT and SNEGSKA (reference sequence). V was clipped by 0 bases and J by 8 bases, with 5 bases between them. This CDR3 contains 11 residues. The CDR3 DNA is TGCAGTGCTAGAGAGGGATATGAGCAGTTCTTC. This sequence encodes CSAREGYEQFF.

A word on this clone: Other nucleotide sequences in the sample specify the same CDR3. This sequence joins TRBV7-9 and TRBJ1-5; no definite D call. Germline values: CDR1 SEHNR, CDR2 FQNEAQ (reference sequence). The CDR3 loop spans 13 amino acids. The V gene lost 0 bases and the J gene lost 5 bases, with 5 bases spanning the gap. Here the CDR3 reads CASSLAQDQPQHF. CDR3 sequence (DNA): TGTGCCAGCAGCTTAGCGCAGGATCAGCCCCAGCATTTT.

This rearrangement joins TRBV27 to TRBJ1-2; TRBD1 matches at 7 bases. V lost 4 bases and J lost 5; bases outside the gene matches: 10. The CDR3 extends over 15 amino acids. Per germline, CDR1 MNHEY and CDR2 SMNVEV (reference sequence). The CDR3 protein is CASSSLGTEVYGYTF. The CDR3 region has the DNA TGTGCCAGCAGTTCCTTAGGGACAGAAGTTTATGGCTACACCTTC.

The genes are TRBV19 and TRBJ2-7, with unresolved D. V was shortened by 4 bases and J by 2 bases, with 9 bases between the two germline ends. CDR1 and CDR2 from the germline V gene are LNHDA and SQIVND (reference sequence). This CDR3 region has 13 residues. CDR3 region: CASSRTTAYEQYF. For the CDR3, the DNA is TGTGCCAGTAGTAGAACTACCGCCTACGAGCAGTACTTC.

The chain combines TRBV6-1 with TRBJ1-5; D unclear. The V end was cut by 4 bases, the J end by 2 bases, with 9 bases between. Germline loops: CDR1 MNHNS, CDR2 SASEGT. The CDR3 has 14 residues. The CDR3 region has the DNA TGTGCCAGCAGTGCCGTTGGAGGCAATCAGCCCCAGCATTTT. The encoded protein is CASSAVGGNQPQHF.

In this sample, this clone turned up once. This sequence joins TRBV19 and TRBJ2-5, with 7 positions matching TRBD1. Trimming at V came to 4 bases and at J to 5 bases, leaving 10 bases not matched to a gene. The germline gives CDR1 LNHDA, CDR2 SQIVND (reference sequence). This CDR3 spans 15 amino acids. The CDR3 DNA is TGTGCCAGTAGTACCCTTGGTGGACAGGCTGAGACCCAGTACTTC. It yields the protein CASSTLGGQAETQYF.

J is TRBJ1-5 and V is TRBV28; tentatively, D is TRBD1 (5 bases). This CDR3 comprises 15 residues. Trimming left V 6 bases short and J 0 bases short, with 12 bases between. Germline V gene lookup returns CDR1 MDHEN and CDR2 SYDVKM. CDR3 bases: TGTGCCAGCAGGATCCGGGACCATAGCAATCAGCCCCAGCATTTT. Translating gives CASRIRDHSNQPQHF.

The chain employs TRBV5-1 and TRBJ2-7; D is perhaps TRBD2 (6 bases). The CDR3 is 16 residues long. Germline V gene sequence: CDR1 SGHRS, CDR2 YFSETQ. Trimming pared 4 bases from V and 3 bases from J, leaving 20 bases between. CDR3 protein: CASSQGGVRNLYEQYF. DNA for the CDR3: TGCGCCAGCAGCCAGGGAGGAGTGCGAAACCTCTACGAGCAGTACTTC. The variable domain in full, completed from reference TRBV5-1 and TRBJ2-7, reads KAGVTQTPRYLIKTRGQQVTLSCSPISGHRSVSWYQQTPGQGLQFLFEYFSETQRNKGNFPGRFSGRQFSNSRSEMNVSTLELGDSALYLCASSQGGVRNLYEQYFGPGTRLTVT.

This rearrangement joins TRBV18 to TRBJ1-1, with TRBD1 matching 10 bases. Germline trimming cut 6 bases from V and 2 bases from J; bases unmatched to any gene: 6. Germline-derived CDR1 and CDR2 are KGHSH and LQKENI. The CDR3 loop spans 15 amino acids. CDR3 in amino acids: CASSQGQGRNTEAFF. The CDR3 DNA follows: TGTGCCAGCTCCCAGGGACAGGGGCGAAACACTGAAGCTTTCTTT.

The chain carries TRBV28 and TRBJ1-1, with a tentative D call TRBD1 (5 bases). The CDR3 runs 16 residues. Germline V gene lookup returns CDR1 MDHEN and CDR2 SYDVKM. With 5 bases removed from V and 3 bases from J, the gap between germline ends came to 19 bases. The DNA of the CDR3 is TGTGCCAGCAGTCTAGCTGGGGGGGTTGCGGACACTGAAGCTTTCTTT. Its protein is CASSLAGGVADTEAFF.

The chain carries TRBV6-6 and TRBJ2-7; 7 bases match TRBD2. The V and J ends lost 9 bases and 3 bases, in that order; junction bases with no gene match: 11. Per germline, CDR1 MNHNY and CDR2 SVGAGI (reference sequence). The CDR3 runs 14 residues. For the CDR3, the DNA is TGTGCCAGTCGCCAATCCGGGACTAACTACGAGCAGTACTTC. Protein sequence: CASRQSGTNYEQYF.

The chain has TRBV28 and TRBJ1-5; TRBD1 matches 10 bases. CDR3 length equals 15 residues. Germline V gene lookup returns CDR1 MDHEN and CDR2 SYDVKM. Losses at the gene ends were 4 bases for V and 3 bases for J; bases not matched to a gene: 3. This CDR3 is CASSSGQGINQPQHF. Written as DNA, the CDR3 is TGTGCCAGCAGTTCGGGACAGGGGATCAATCAGCCCCAGCATTTT.

The chain carries TRBV5-4 and TRBJ2-2; D is unresolved. Germline V lookup: CDR1 SGHNT, CDR2 YYREEE (reference sequence). Trimming pared 4 bases from V and 9 bases from J, leaving 13 bases between. CDR3 length: 13 residues. For the CDR3, the DNA is TGTGCCAGCAGCAAGGGCCTTCCCCGGGAGCTGTTTTTT. Translating it yields CASSKGLPRELFF.

The chain carries TRBV18 and TRBJ2-7; maybe TRBD2 (5 bases). The germline V and J ends were trimmed by 3 bases and 6 bases, with 9 bases remaining between them. Germline CDR1 reads KGHSH; CDR2 reads LQKENI. The CDR3 is 12 residues long. The CDR3: CASSPGDGEQYF. CDR3 coding DNA: TGTGCCAGCTCACCCGGGGATGGCGAGCAGTACTTC.

The chain links TRBV6-6 to TRBJ2-7; D is ambiguous. V lost 7 bases and J 4 bases, leaving 14 bases between the germline ends. Germline V gene sequence: CDR1 MNHNY, CDR2 SVGAGI (reference sequence). CDR3 length: 13 amino acids. This CDR3 reads CASTNTDGYEQYF. DNA of the CDR3: TGTGCCAGCACCAACACCGACGGTTACGAGCAGTACTTC.

The chain joins TRBV9 to TRBJ2-2; a weak D match, TRBD2 (5 bases). There are 16 residues in the CDR3. Germline V gene sequence: CDR1 SGDLS, CDR2 YYNGEE. V lost 1 base, J lost 4 bases, and 14 bases lay in between. The CDR3 DNA reads TGTGCCAGCAGCGTAATGAGGGAGCACGGCACCGGGGAGCTGTTTTTT. Encoded protein: CASSVMREHGTGELFF.

This chain joins TRBV28 and TRBJ2-7, with D perhaps matching TRBD1 (6 bases). The CDR3 length is 13 residues. The germline V gene has CDR1 MDHEN and CDR2 SYDVKM. V was trimmed by 10 bases and J by 7 bases, leaving 20 bases between them. The CDR3 sequence: CATSVQGPGEQYF. CDR3 coding DNA: TGTGCCACCTCTGTACAGGGTCCGGGAGAGCAGTACTTC.